This entry lists 14 T cell receptor beta chains sequenced from one sample in a study of shared clonotypes between healthy human individuals. Generated by immunoSEQ multiplex PCR, the TCRdb table keeps only in-frame clones and is missing some. The sample includes over 300,000 clones, 80% to 90% of them seen just once. The specimen was memory CD8+ T cells sorted from blood. Documented subset: CD45RO+ cells pooled with CCR7-negative TemRA cells. Receptors were obtained from a man younger than 35 in good health.

The chain combines TRBV15 with TRBJ2-1, with TRBD2 identical over 9 bases. Germline-derived CDR1 and CDR2 are LNHNV and YYDKDF (reference sequence). V dropped 0 bases and J dropped 6; count of bases not matched to a gene: 6. The CDR3 is 16 residues long. The CDR3 region is CATSRDQAGGPNEQFF. DNA for the CDR3: TGTGCCACCAGCAGAGATCAAGCGGGAGGTCCCAATGAGCAGTTCTTC.

The chain combines TRBV27 with TRBJ2-5; D possibly corresponds to TRBD1 (6 bases). Germline V gene sequence: CDR1 MNHEY, CDR2 SMNVEV (reference sequence). CDR3 length equals 13 residues. The V and J ends lost 10 bases and 4 bases respectively, with 16 bases between them. The CDR3: CATRGLKGETQYF. Written as DNA, the CDR3 is TGTGCCACCAGGGGCTTAAAAGGAGAGACCCAGTACTTC.

This chain links TRBV2 with TRBJ2-5, with 8 bases identical to TRBD1. CDR3 length equals 16 residues. Looked up from germline, CDR1 is SNHLY and CDR2 is FYNNEI. J was trimmed by 4 bases and V by 6 bases; bases with no gene match: 13. CDR3 protein: CASRGRTGGFGETQYF. The CDR3 DNA reads as TGTGCCAGCAGGGGGAGAACAGGGGGTTTCGGAGAGACCCAGTACTTC.

CDR3 nucleotides: TGTGCCAGCATCCCCGGGACAGACACTGAAGCTTTCTTT. Protein product: CASIPGTDTEAFF. The rearrangement links TRBV7-9 to TRBJ1-1; 7 bases align to TRBD1. Losses at the gene ends were 7 bases for V and 3 bases for J; bases not matched to a gene: 5. There are 13 residues in the CDR3. From germline, CDR1 is SEHNR and CDR2 FQNEAQ (reference sequence).

This clone was seen many times. V and J are TRBV11-2 and TRBJ1-4, with TRBD1 matching over 9 bases. V shed 5 bases and J 6 bases; nucleotides not matched to a gene: 7. Germline-derived CDR1 and CDR2 are SGHAT and FQNNGV. There are 15 residues in the CDR3. DNA of the CDR3: TGTGCCAGCAGCCTAGGACAGGGGCTTTATGAAAAACTGTTTTTT. Its translation is CASSLGQGLYEKLFF.

A few counts support this clone. This chain uses TRBV9 with TRBJ2-7; TRBD1 is a possible D gene (6 bases). Germline V CDR1 and CDR2: SGDLS, YYNGEE. The CDR3 length is 15 residues. Trimming removed 4 bases at V and 2 bases at J, with 16 bases between. CDR3 protein: CASSQGQGGAYEQYF. In DNA, the CDR3 is TGTGCCAGCAGCCAGGGGCAAGGAGGTGCCTACGAGCAGTACTTC.

This clone was observed a few times. The chain combines TRBV5-6 with TRBJ1-5, with TRBD1 as a possible D gene (5 bases). V was trimmed by 2 bases and J by 2 bases, leaving 11 bases between them. This CDR3 contains 15 residues. The germline V gene encodes CDR1 SGHDT and CDR2 YYEEEE. The CDR3 region is CASSFGDFGNQPQHF. CDR3 sequence (DNA): TGTGCCAGCAGCTTCGGGGACTTTGGCAATCAGCCCCAGCATTTT.

This chain links TRBV27 with TRBJ1-6; possibly TRBD1 for D (6 bases). Looked up from germline, CDR1 is MNHEY and CDR2 is SMNVEV (reference sequence). Trimming shortened V by 3 bases and J by 4 bases, and 10 bases separated the two germline ends. This CDR3 region has 15 residues. The CDR3 sequence: CASSLGAGYNSPLHF. The DNA of the CDR3 is TGTGCCAGCAGTTTGGGGGCAGGGTATAATTCACCCCTCCACTTT.

The chain is built from TRBV4-1 and TRBJ2-7, with TRBD1 identical over 8 bases. This CDR3 is 17 amino acids long. The germline CDR1 and CDR2 sequences are MGHRA and YSYEKL. Losses at the gene ends were 4 bases for V and 0 bases for J; bases not matched to a gene: 11. CDR3 sequence: CASSPVTGTGVSYEQYF. The CDR3 nucleotides read TGCGCCAGCAGCCCGGTTACAGGGACAGGAGTCTCCTACGAGCAGTACTTC.

This clone was seen a handful of times. The J gene is TRBJ2-7, the V gene TRBV9; TRBD1 matches 7 bases. This CDR3 region has 14 residues. Germline CDR1 SGDLS, CDR2 YYNGEE. The junction had 7 bases not matched to a gene; V was cut back by 4 bases and J by 3 bases. CDR3 sequence: CASSLRGLDYEQYF. The CDR3 DNA sequence: TGTGCCAGCAGCTTAAGGGGGCTCGACTACGAGCAGTACTTC.

V and J are TRBV7-2 and TRBJ2-3; 8 nucleotides align to TRBD2. V lost 4 bases, J lost 6 bases, and 15 bases stayed unmatched. This CDR3 spans 17 amino acids. Looked up from germline, CDR1 is SGHTA and CDR2 is FQGNSA. In DNA, the CDR3 is TGTGCCAGCAGCTCCCTGATAGCGGGGTTGATGCGTGATACGCAGTATTTT. As protein: CASSSLIAGLMRDTQYF.

The V call is TRBV10-3, the J call TRBJ2-7; D gene uncertain. Germline V gene lookup returns CDR1 ENHRY and CDR2 SYGVKD. Trimming removed 0 bases at V and 2 bases at J, with 5 bases between. The CDR3 consists of 13 residues. CDR3 in amino acids: CAISESAAYEQYF. In DNA form, the CDR3 reads TGTGCCATCAGTGAGTCGGCAGCCTACGAGCAGTACTTC.

This clone was picked up a small number of times. The chain uses TRBV7-6 and TRBJ2-3, with D uncertain. V was shortened by 4 bases and J by 2 bases, with 1 base between the two germline ends. CDR1 and CDR2 from the germline V gene are SGHVS and FNYEAQ. The CDR3 is 11 residues long. Here the CDR3 reads CASSYTDTQYF. CDR3 DNA: TGTGCCAGCAGCTACACAGATACGCAGTATTTT.

The chain combines TRBV6-4 with TRBJ2-1, with D possibly TRBD2 on 5 matching bases. The CDR3 runs to 16 residues. Germline V gives CDR1 MRHNA, CDR2 SNTAGT. V lost 0 bases and J 0 bases, leaving 9 bases between the germline ends. In DNA form, the CDR3 reads TGTGCCAGCAGTGACTCGATAGGGAGCTCCTACAATGAGCAGTTCTTC. It translates to CASSDSIGSSYNEQFF.